This TCR beta chain was profiled in a study of cytomegalovirus exposure and HLA in healthy donors. Study summary: The 95 to 150 validation repertoires and the approximately 630 first-cohort repertoires shared a platform, a later analysis reported.

Study observations and caveats: First-cohort TCR clusters were later found to tend to co-occur in the roughly 110 validation repertoires. Rare TCR sequences predominated, though certain public TCRs were found in many donors.

The length of the CDR3 is 18 residues. Trimming at V came to 1 base and at J to 2 bases, leaving 12 bases not matched to a gene. Germline CDR1 is SGHTS and CDR2 is YDEGEE. With regard to this clone: Its antigen is undetermined.

Clones were sequenced by immunoSEQ multiplex PCR, and TCRdb holds only the in-frame ones, with some missing. Altogether 250,000 to 300,000 clones are present, roughly 85% being singletons, with the ten largest covering 1%. The TCR originated in a woman under 30 in good health and CMV-seronegative. The sample comprised PBMCs. The chain is built from TRBV5-8 and TRBJ1-5, with 7 nucleotides matching TRBD1. The CDR3 DNA sequence: TGTGCCAGCAGCTTGCTTCGCGGCAGGGGGGCTGGCAATCAGCCCCAGCATTTT. It is translated as CASSLLRGRGAGNQPQHF. Based on the CDR3 plus reference TRBV5-8 and TRBJ1-5, the full variable domain is EAGVTQSPTHLIKTRGQQATLRCSPISGHTSVYWYQQALGLGLQFLLWYDEGEERNRGNFPPRFSGRQFPNYSSELNVNALELEDSALYLCASSLLRGRGAGNQPQHFGDGTRLSIL.